What follows is one T cell receptor beta chain and its context. As yet, its antigen is unknown. The source of the sample is a study of a mutant IDH1 vaccine in newly diagnosed glioma. The CDR3 consists of 14 residues. Trimming shortened V by 8 bases and J by 7 bases, and 20 bases separated the two germline ends. Germline assignment: CDR1 SEHNR and CDR2 FQNEAQ (reference sequence). Clones were read by immunoSEQ multiplex PCR, and TCRdb kept only the in-frame ones, dropping some. The profile shows 30,000 to 35,000 clones, approximately 87% of them singletons. The time point is: week 47, end of study. Vaccination used 300 ug of mutant IDH1 20-mer peptide per dose, with topical imiquimod.

The sequencing here drew on PBMCs, taken from a glioma patient whose treatment included an IDH1 peptide vaccine. This receptor was identified in a woman aged 30 to 39 with glioma. The rearrangement links TRBV7-9 to TRBJ1-2; maybe TRBD1 (5 bases). The CDR3 sequence is CASRAGLSSGGYTF. The CDR3, as DNA: TGTGCCAGCCGTGCGGGACTCTCCTCGGGTGGCTACACCTTC.